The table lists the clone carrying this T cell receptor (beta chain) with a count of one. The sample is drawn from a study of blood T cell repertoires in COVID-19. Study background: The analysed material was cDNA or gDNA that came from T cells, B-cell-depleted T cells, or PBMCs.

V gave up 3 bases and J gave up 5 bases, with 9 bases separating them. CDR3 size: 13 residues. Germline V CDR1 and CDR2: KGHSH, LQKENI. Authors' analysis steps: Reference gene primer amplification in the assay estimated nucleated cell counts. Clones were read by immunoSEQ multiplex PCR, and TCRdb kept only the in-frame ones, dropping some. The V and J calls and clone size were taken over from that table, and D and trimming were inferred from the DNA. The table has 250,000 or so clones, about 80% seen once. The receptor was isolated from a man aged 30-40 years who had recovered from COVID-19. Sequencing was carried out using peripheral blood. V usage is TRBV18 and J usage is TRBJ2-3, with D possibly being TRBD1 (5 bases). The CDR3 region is CASSPPGIDTQYF. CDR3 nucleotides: TGTGCCAGCTCACCTCCAGGGATAGATACGCAGTATTTT.